One and the same sample provided the 32 T cell receptor beta chains below, sequenced in a study of CD8 T cells in Susac syndrome. A quantity of about 0.45 to 1 ug RNA underwent reverse transcription using random hexamers. One entry per CDR3 protein results from TCRdb running MiXCR on the immunoSEQ multiplex PCR reads. In the table there are approximately 75,000 distinct CDR3 sequences, 95% of which are singletons. Input material: CD8+ T cells from PBMCs. The receptor source for this set is a human donor in good health.

The J gene is TRBJ1-1, the V gene TRBV29-1; no firm D call. CDR3 size: 9 residues. Trimming took 4 bases from V and 11 from J, leaving 8 bases between them. From germline, CDR1 is SQVTM and CDR2 ANQGSEA. This chain's CDR3 is CSVGKEAFF. The CDR3 DNA reads TGCAGCGTTGGAAAAGAGGCTTTCTTT.

V gene TRBV19 combines with J gene TRBJ2-1; 11 nucleotides agree with TRBD2. After removal of 1 base from V and 6 bases from J, the junction contained 2 bases not matched to a gene. CDR3 length: 15 amino acids. Germline assignment: CDR1 LNHDA and CDR2 SQIVND (reference sequence). CDR3 DNA sequence: TGTGCCAGTAGTATAGGGCTAGCGGGGGGCAATGAGCAGTTCTTC. Residues: CASSIGLAGGNEQFF. The complete variable domain, with remaining parts taken from reference TRBV19 and TRBJ2-1, reads DGGITQSPKYLFRKEGQNVTLSCEQNLNHDAMYWYRQDPGQGLRLIYYSQIVNDFQKGDIAEGYSVSREKKESFPLTVTSAQKNPTAFYLCASSIGLAGGNEQFFGPGTRLTVL.

J is TRBJ2-7 and V is TRBV7-9; 8 nucleotides line up with TRBD1. The CDR3 covers 16 residues. Unmatched junction bases numbered 13, after V lost 7 bases and J lost 2 bases. In germline, CDR1 is SEHNR, CDR2 FQNEAQ (reference sequence). The CDR3 DNA follows: TGTGCCAGCACCCCTGCTAGACAGGGGCCTACCTACGAGCAGTACTTC. This encodes CASTPARQGPTYEQYF. Full variable domain (outside the CDR3, taken from reference TRBV7-9 and TRBJ2-7): DTGVSQNPRHKITKRGQNVTFRCDPISEHNRLYWYRQTLGQGPEFLTYFQNEAQLEKSRLLSDRFSAERPKGSFSTLEIQRTEQGDSAMYLCASTPARQGPTYEQYFGPGTRLTVT.

The chain recombines TRBV2 with TRBJ1-2; 12 nucleotides align to TRBD1. There are 15 residues in the CDR3. CDR1 and CDR2 (germline): SNHLY, FYNNEI. The V segment lost 3 bases and the J segment 4 bases; nucleotides outside the gene matches: 3. The CDR3 loop reads CASSEGQGAGYGYTF. The DNA of the CDR3 is TGTGCCAGCAGTGAGGGACAGGGGGCGGGCTATGGCTACACCTTC.

The CDR3 DNA reads as TGTGCCAGCAGCTTCGGGACAGCGAGCACAGATACGCAGTATTTT. Its translation: CASSFGTASTDTQYF. The chain recombines TRBV7-9 with TRBJ2-3; TRBD1 matches at 7 bases. The CDR3 has 15 residues. Germline CDR1 reads SEHNR; CDR2 reads FQNEAQ (reference sequence). Trimming took 3 bases from V and 0 from J; bases not matched to a gene: 3. The complete variable domain, with remaining parts taken from reference TRBV7-9 and TRBJ2-3, reads DTGVSQNPRHKITKRGQNVTFRCDPISEHNRLYWYRQTLGQGPEFLTYFQNEAQLEKSRLLSDRFSAERPKGSFSTLEIQRTEQGDSAMYLCASSFGTASTDTQYFGPGTRLTVL.

V and J are TRBV7-6 and TRBJ1-1; possible D gene TRBD1, 5 bases. Trimming removed 4 bases from V and 4 bases from J, with 13 bases in between. CDR3 length: 14 residues. Germline CDR1 SGHVS, CDR2 FNYEAQ. CDR3 bases: TGTGCCAGCAGCTCTGGCGCCGGGGGCACTGAAGCTTTCTTT. Residues: CASSSGAGGTEAFF.

The rearrangement uses TRBV28 and TRBJ2-6; 8 bases are shared with TRBD1. This CDR3 contains 18 residues. The trim removed 5 bases at V and 0 bases at J, leaving 9 bases unmatched. Germline V gives CDR1 MDHEN, CDR2 SYDVKM. The CDR3, as DNA: TGTGCCAGCAGTCTAAACAGGGGGTGGAACTCTGGGGCCAACGTCCTGACTTTC. It translates to CASSLNRGWNSGANVLTF.

The sample holds one count of this clonotype. V gene TRBV6-2 or TRBV6-3 combines with J gene TRBJ2-7; D is uncertain. Germline CDR1 reads MNHEY; CDR2 reads SVGEGT. The V end was cut by 2 bases, the J end by 1 base, with 6 bases between. This CDR3 is built from 13 residues. The CDR3 DNA reads TGTGCCAGCAGTTACAGTGGGTCCTACGAGCAGTACGTC. This encodes CASSYSGSYEQYV.

To note about this clonotype: One junction end does not reproduce the germline sequence, and a read error may be involved. The chain uses TRBV7-8 and TRBJ2-5; no definite D call. Per germline, CDR1 SGHVS and CDR2 FQNEAQ. This CDR3 region has 14 residues. CDR3: CTSSPAPYQETQYF. Here the CDR3 DNA reads TGTACCAGCAGCCCAGCCCCGTACCAAGAGACCCAGTACTTC.

This chain connects TRBV12-3 or TRBV12-4 to TRBJ1-1; possibly TRBD1 for D (5 bases). This CDR3 is 15 amino acids long. V shed 6 bases and J shed 6 bases, with 20 bases lying between them. CDR3 sequence (DNA): TGTGCCAGCAGCTCCTCGGGCGGGGGTTGGGCTGAAGCTTTCTTT. Amino acids: CASSSSGGGWAEAFF.

V usage is TRBV13 and J usage is TRBJ2-4, with D perhaps matching TRBD1 (5 bases). The CDR3 is made up of 14 amino acids. The germline gives CDR1 PRHDT, CDR2 FYEKMQ (reference sequence). V gave up 2 bases and J gave up 6 bases, with 11 bases separating them. The CDR3 nucleotides are TGTGCCAGCAGCTTACAGGGCTATGCAAACATTCAGTACTTC. It specifies CASSLQGYANIQYF. Filled out from reference TRBV13 and TRBJ2-4, the complete variable domain reads AAGVIQSPRHLIKEKRETATLKCYPIPRHDTVYWYQQGPGQDPQFLISFYEKMQSDKGSIPDRFSAQQFSDYHSELNMSSLELGDSALYFCASSLQGYANIQYFGAGTRLSVL.

The gene calls are TRBV27 and TRBJ2-2; D might be TRBD1 or TRBD2, each matching 5 bases. V dropped 6 bases and J dropped 1 base, with 24 bases sitting between them. The CDR3 length is 19 residues. The V gene's germline CDR1 is MNHEY and CDR2 SMNVEV (reference sequence). The CDR3 loop is CASSTYHFDRDRNTGELFF. CDR3 DNA: TGTGCCAGCAGCACTTATCATTTCGACCGGGACCGGAACACCGGGGAGCTGTTTTTT.

This chain joins TRBV6-5 and TRBJ2-7; D not certain. CDR1 and CDR2 from the germline V gene are MNHEY and SVGAGI. Trimming pared 0 bases from V and 2 bases from J, leaving 8 bases between. This CDR3 is built from 14 residues. For the CDR3, the DNA is TGTGCCAGCAGTTACTCAGGCCGGGCCTACGAGCAGTACTTC. Its protein is CASSYSGRAYEQYF.

The chain joins TRBV9 to TRBJ2-7; D is ambiguous. The CDR3 runs to 12 residues. Trimming shortened V by 3 bases and J by 5 bases, and 9 bases separated the two germline ends. Germline lookup yields CDR1 SGDLS and CDR2 YYNGEE. DNA for the CDR3: TGTGCCAGCAGCGATAGAAACGACGAGCAGTACTTC. This encodes CASSDRNDEQYF.

The V call is TRBV28, the J call TRBJ2-7; D is possibly TRBD1 (6 bases). V lost 2 bases and J 3 bases, leaving 14 bases between the germline ends. Germline-derived CDR1 and CDR2 are MDHEN and SYDVKM. The CDR3 is 15 amino acids. CDR3 DNA: TGTGCCAGCAGTTTAGCATCCGGGACACACTACGAGCAGTACTTC. This encodes CASSLASGTHYEQYF.

In its sample, this clonotype was seen once. The chain carries TRBV3-1 and TRBJ2-2; 7 bases line up with TRBD2. The V gene end was trimmed by 0 bases and the J gene end by 7 bases; junction bases not matched to a gene: 8. This CDR3 has 16 residues. Germline loops: CDR1 LGHDT, CDR2 YNNKEL (reference sequence). For the CDR3, the DNA is TGTGCCAGCAGCCAAGATAACAGCGGGGTCGGCGGGGAGCTGTTTTTT. Translation: CASSQDNSGVGGELFF.

V is TRBV29-1 and J is TRBJ2-3; D is ambiguous. Per the germline V gene, CDR1 is SQVTM and CDR2 is ANQGSEA. The CDR3 contains 14 residues. The V and J ends lost 0 bases and 3 bases respectively, with 10 bases between them. CDR3 nucleotides: TGCAGCGTTGAAGATCTGGCGGATACAGATACGCAGTATTTT. Translating gives CSVEDLADTDTQYF.

The chain uses TRBV7-6 and TRBJ1-5; D ambiguous. The CDR3 has 15 residues. Trimming left V 0 bases short and J 2 bases short, with 8 bases between. Germline V gene sequence: CDR1 SGHVS, CDR2 FNYEAQ. The CDR3 protein is CASSLAPGRNQPQHF. Written as DNA, the CDR3 is TGTGCCAGCAGCTTAGCTCCAGGACGCAATCAGCCCCAGCATTTT.

The J gene is TRBJ2-7, the V gene TRBV13, with TRBD1 matching over 8 bases. This CDR3 comprises 14 residues. Per germline, CDR1 PRHDT and CDR2 FYEKMQ (reference sequence). The junction had 6 bases not matched to a gene; V was cut back by 5 bases and J by 3 bases. CDR3 bases: TGTGCCAGCAGCCCCCGGGACAGGAGCTACGAGCAGTACTTC. Translating gives CASSPRDRSYEQYF.

This chain joins TRBV9 and TRBJ2-1; 12 positions agree with TRBD2. J lost 4 bases, V lost 4 bases, and 3 bases had no gene match. CDR1 and CDR2 (germline): SGDLS, YYNGEE. This CDR3 has 15 amino acids. In DNA form, the CDR3 reads TGTGCCAGCAGCCCCGGGACTAGCGGGTACAATGAGCAGTTCTTC. Translated, it gives CASSPGTSGYNEQFF.

CDR3 nucleotide sequence: TGCGCCAGCAGCCAGACGCGGGGGCCGGGGACCCAGTACTTC. Protein product: CASSQTRGPGTQYF. The chain couples TRBV4-1 to TRBJ2-5; maybe TRBD2 (7 bases). V gave up 3 bases and J gave up 7 bases, with 15 bases separating them. There are 14 residues in the CDR3. CDR1 is MGHRA, CDR2 YSYEKL, per germline.

The V and J genes are TRBV6-5 and TRBJ2-3; D is ambiguous. V was cut by 7 bases and J by 5 bases, with 7 bases left in between. CDR1 is MNHEY and CDR2 is SVGAGI in the germline V gene. The CDR3 totals 11 residues. CDR3 protein: CASKAQDTQYF. CDR3 in DNA: TGTGCCAGCAAAGCGCAAGATACGCAGTATTTT.

The genes are TRBV19 and TRBJ2-1, with a possible D match to TRBD2 (7 bases). The CDR3 has 14 residues. Germline V lookup: CDR1 LNHDA, CDR2 SQIVND (reference sequence). The V end was cut by 7 bases, the J end by 9 bases, with 19 bases between. In DNA form, the CDR3 reads TGTGCCAGTACTATGCCGGGGGGCGGGGTTGAGCAGTTCTTC. Protein product: CASTMPGGGVEQFF.

The rearrangement links TRBV29-1 to TRBJ2-3; TRBD2 agrees at 8 bases. Germline V gene lookup returns CDR1 SQVTM and CDR2 ANQGSEA. The CDR3 sequence is 14 residues long. Losses at the gene ends were 6 bases for V and 3 bases for J; bases not matched to a gene: 8. CDR3 DNA: TGCAGCGTACGGGGGGGCGGGTGGACAGATACGCAGTATTTT. Protein sequence: CSVRGGGWTDTQYF.

In this sample, this clonotype turned up once. V usage is TRBV20-1 and J usage is TRBJ1-1; the D is unclear. This CDR3 region has 13 residues. Per the germline V gene, CDR1 is DFQATT and CDR2 is SNEGSKA (reference sequence). Trimming removed 5 bases from V and 5 bases from J, with 15 bases in between. CDR3 in amino acids: CSALDTHGTEAFF. The CDR3 nucleotides read TGCAGTGCTCTCGACACCCATGGGACTGAAGCTTTCTTT.

The chain links TRBV7-9 to TRBJ1-1; no clear D. The V and J ends lost 7 bases and 0 bases respectively, with 6 bases between them. Germline lookup yields CDR1 SEHNR and CDR2 FQNEAQ (reference sequence). This CDR3 contains 12 residues. The CDR3 DNA follows: TGTGCCAGCACAGGTTTGAACACTGAAGCTTTCTTT. Translated, it gives CASTGLNTEAFF.

This clonotype was picked up one time. The J gene is TRBJ2-3, the V gene TRBV7-8; TRBD2 might be the D (5 bases). Germline lookup yields CDR1 SGHVS and CDR2 FQNEAQ. V was clipped by 3 bases and J by 0 bases, with 7 bases between them. The CDR3 runs 14 residues. CDR3 in amino acids: CASSLRVSTDTQYF. The DNA of the CDR3 is TGTGCCAGCAGCTTGAGGGTCAGCACAGATACGCAGTATTTT.

The rearrangement links TRBV5-6 to TRBJ2-1; D might be TRBD2 (6 bases). This CDR3 comprises 14 residues. Germline V gene sequence: CDR1 SGHDT, CDR2 YYEEEE. Trimming took 4 bases from V and 10 from J, leaving 18 bases between them. The CDR3 region has the DNA TGTGCCAGCAGCCATATCCCTTCTAGCGCCGAGCAGTTCTTC. Translated, it gives CASSHIPSSAEQFF.

The CDR3, as DNA: TGTGCCAGCAGCTTGGAGCCACGGGGGAAGGGTGAGACCCAGTACTTC. Amino acid sequence: CASSLEPRGKGETQYF. V usage is TRBV5-6 and J usage is TRBJ2-5; tentatively, D is TRBD2 (6 bases). CDR1 is SGHDT, CDR2 YYEEEE, per germline. Trimming left V 0 bases short and J 5 bases short, with 17 bases between. The CDR3 is 16 residues long.

The chain has TRBV4-3 and TRBJ1-1; D call uncertain. Germline V lookup: CDR1 LGHNA, CDR2 YSLEER. The germline V and J ends were trimmed by 0 bases and 8 bases, with 16 bases remaining between them. CDR3 length equals 15 residues. CDR3: CASSQDQGFAGEAFF. The CDR3 bases are TGCGCCAGCAGCCAAGACCAAGGCTTTGCGGGCGAAGCTTTCTTT.

This chain connects TRBV27 to TRBJ2-3, with TRBD1 matching over 9 bases. Unmatched junction bases numbered 7, after V lost 8 bases and J lost 1 base. The CDR3 spans 15 residues. In germline, CDR1 is MNHEY, CDR2 SMNVEV (reference sequence). CDR3: CASCLWTGGTDTQYF. In DNA, the CDR3 is TGTGCCAGCTGCTTGTGGACAGGGGGCACAGATACGCAGTATTTT.

The CDR3 DNA is TGCAGCGTCCCCTTGGGGCATCCTTCCAGCTACACCTTC. Protein product: CSVPLGHPSSYTF. The chain uses TRBV29-1 and TRBJ1-2; D might be TRBD1 (5 bases). This CDR3 has 13 amino acids. Germline CDR1 reads SQVTM; CDR2 reads ANQGSEA. Between the trimmed V and J ends, which lost 6 bases and 9 bases, there was a span of 20 bases. Full variable domain (outside the CDR3, taken from reference TRBV29-1 and TRBJ1-2): SAVISQKPSRDICQRGTSLTIQCQVDSQVTMMFWYRQQPGQSLTLIATANQGSEATYESGFVIDKFPISRPNLTFSTLTVSNMSPEDSSIYLCSVPLGHPSSYTFGSGTRLTVV.